Following are 5 T cell receptor beta chains from one sample sequenced in a study of blood T cell repertoires in COVID-19. Assay used: immunoSEQ multiplex PCR; TCRdb lists only in-frame clones, some missing. Of about 170,000 clones in the sample, around 85% were seen once. Input material: peripheral blood. The receptors here all came from an elderly man with COVID-19, enrolled during active disease.

DNA of the CDR3: TGTGCCAGTAGTATAGGGCTCAGTTTCTACGAGCAGTACTTC. Protein sequence: CASSIGLSFYEQYF. This chain connects TRBV19 to TRBJ2-7; D call uncertain. Trimming stripped 1 base from V and 3 bases from J, with 10 bases between. The CDR3 has 14 amino acids. Germline V gives CDR1 LNHDA, CDR2 SQIVND (reference sequence).

V usage is TRBV15 and J usage is TRBJ1-4; D call uncertain. V was pared by 5 bases and J by 1 base, with 14 bases between. Germline CDR1 is LNHNV and CDR2 is YYDKDF (reference sequence). The CDR3 has 16 amino acids. The CDR3 protein is CATSSGGRGTNEKLFF. The CDR3 bases are TGTGCCACCAGCTCGGGAGGGCGGGGAACTAATGAAAAACTGTTTTTT.

V usage is TRBV6-4 and J usage is TRBJ2-3, with 11 bases identical to TRBD2. CDR3 length: 15 amino acids. Looked up from germline, CDR1 is MRHNA and CDR2 is SNTAGT. The trim removed 10 bases at V and 5 bases at J, leaving 11 bases unmatched. CDR3 protein: CATKPLAGGGDTQYF. CDR3 sequence (DNA): TGTGCCACCAAACCCCTAGCGGGGGGAGGAGATACGCAGTATTTT.

This chain joins TRBV12-5 and TRBJ2-1; D is possibly TRBD1 (5 bases). Germline V CDR1 and CDR2: LGHNT, FRNRAP. This CDR3 has 13 residues. V was shortened by 4 bases and J by 10 bases, with 14 bases between the two germline ends. Written as DNA, the CDR3 is TGTGCTAGTGGTTCTAATTTTCAGGGCGAGCAGTTCTTC. The encoded protein is CASGSNFQGEQFF.

The J gene is TRBJ2-3, the V gene TRBV29-1, with 8 bases lining up with TRBD2. Per germline, CDR1 SQVTM and CDR2 ANQGSEA. The CDR3 has 16 amino acids. Trimming took 1 base from V and 4 from J; bases not matched to a gene: 10. CDR3 in amino acids: CSVEGWGGGSADTQYF. The CDR3 nucleotides read TGCAGCGTTGAAGGATGGGGCGGGGGGTCAGCAGATACGCAGTATTTT.